Presented here are 11 T cell receptor beta chains from one specimen sequenced in a study of T-cell memory formation after mild COVID-19. A single record per CDR3 protein comes from TCRdb applying MiXCR to the 5' RACE reads. Here the sample spans under 600,000 distinct CDR3 sequences, 20% to 25% being singletons. Sequencing used PBMCs or a T cell subset sorted from them (not recorded which). Receptor source: an adult woman who had mild COVID-19 (a few samples of this study predate the infection). Cell type and time point are not known.

Only a few counts were recorded for this clonotype. This chain links TRBV5-5 with TRBJ1-1; no clear D. V lost 6 bases, J lost 5 bases, and 8 bases lay in between. The CDR3 covers 11 residues. The V gene's germline CDR1 is SGHKS and CDR2 YYEKEE (reference sequence). The CDR3 loop reads CASMLRTEAFF. The CDR3 nucleotides read TGTGCCAGCATGTTAAGGACTGAAGCTTTCTTT.

There are many counts of this clonotype. This chain joins TRBV20-1 and TRBJ2-2; 10 nucleotides match TRBD2. This CDR3 is 16 amino acids long. Germline V gene sequence: CDR1 DFQATT, CDR2 SNEGSKA (reference sequence). V lost 0 bases, J lost 7 bases, and 8 bases stayed unmatched. The CDR3 here is CSARDRSGRAHGELFF. DNA for the CDR3: TGCAGTGCTAGAGATCGGAGCGGGAGGGCCCACGGGGAGCTGTTTTTT.

This sequence joins TRBV28 and TRBJ1-1, with TRBD1 identical over 11 bases. The V and J ends lost 11 bases and 4 bases, in that order; junction bases with no gene match: 6. In germline, CDR1 is MDHEN, CDR2 SYDVKM. This CDR3 has 13 amino acids. The CDR3 reads CAGSGTGGTEAFF. CDR3 nucleotides: TGTGCCGGGTCCGGGACAGGGGGCACTGAAGCTTTCTTT.

The chain links TRBV4-1 to TRBJ1-2; D is undetermined. Germline-derived CDR1 and CDR2 are MGHRA and YSYEKL. CDR3 length equals 13 residues. V was pared by 1 base and J by 2 bases, with 5 bases between. The CDR3 region has the DNA TGCGCCAGCAGCCAAGTAAGGAACTATGGCTACACCTTC. Translated, it gives CASSQVRNYGYTF.

This clonotype turned up a few times. The V and J genes are TRBV5-1 and TRBJ1-2, with 7 bases that match TRBD1. This CDR3 has 14 residues. Looked up from germline, CDR1 is SGHRS and CDR2 is YFSETQ. The ends lost 4 bases at V and 4 bases at J; junction bases unmatched: 7. CDR3 DNA: TGCGCCAGCAGCCCTGTGACAGGGACCTATGGCTACACCTTC. Translated: CASSPVTGTYGYTF. The full variable domain, with the rest looked up from reference TRBV5-1 and TRBJ1-2, is KAGVTQTPRYLIKTRGQQVTLSCSPISGHRSVSWYQQTPGQGLQFLFEYFSETQRNKGNFPGRFSGRQFSNSRSEMNVSTLELGDSALYLCASSPVTGTYGYTFGSGTRLTVV.

The chain carries TRBV11-3 and TRBJ2-3; 8 nucleotides align to TRBD2. V dropped 5 bases and J dropped 2; count of bases not matched to a gene: 12. From germline, CDR1 is SGHNT and CDR2 YENEEA. The CDR3 has 17 residues. The DNA of the CDR3 is TGTGCCAGCAGCCTTACCCCGGGACTAGGGGACACAGATACGCAGTATTTT. Translating gives CASSLTPGLGDTDTQYF.

The CDR3 is CAYVGLHGYTF. The CDR3 coding sequence is TGTGCCTACGTTGGGCTTCATGGCTACACCTTC. This chain uses TRBV30 with TRBJ1-2; D remains ambiguous. Germline CDR1 reads GTSNPN; CDR2 reads SVGIG (reference sequence). CDR3 length equals 11 residues. Between the trimmed V and J ends, which lost 7 bases and 6 bases, there was a span of 12 bases. Using reference TRBV30 and TRBJ1-2 for the parts outside the CDR3, the full variable domain is SQTIHQWPATLVQPVGSPLSLECTVEGTSNPNLYWYRQAAGRGLQLLFYSVGIGQISSEVPQNLSASRPQDRQFILSSKKLLLSDSGFYLCAYVGLHGYTFGSGTRLTVV.

V gene TRBV24-1 combines with J gene TRBJ1-2, with 10 bases that match TRBD1. This CDR3 spans 14 amino acids. Germline V gene data show CDR1 as KGHDR and CDR2 as SFDVKD. Unmatched junction bases numbered 6, after V lost 4 bases and J lost 8 bases. CDR3 in DNA: TGTGCCACCAGTGACCCGTGGACAGGGGGAGGCTACACCTTC. Residues: CATSDPWTGGGYTF.

The rearrangement links TRBV28 to TRBJ1-1; tentatively, D is TRBD1 (6 bases). In germline, CDR1 is MDHEN, CDR2 SYDVKM. The CDR3 runs 15 residues. Trimming removed 4 bases from V and 0 bases from J, with 12 bases in between. The CDR3 loop reads CASSYPGDLNTEAFF. As DNA, the CDR3 is TGTGCCAGCAGTTATCCAGGGGACCTGAACACTGAAGCTTTCTTT.

This clonotype has a handful of counts. The chain links TRBV6-5 to TRBJ2-7; no firm D call. Germline V gene sequence: CDR1 MNHEY, CDR2 SVGAGI. The CDR3 covers 14 residues. The V gene lost 0 bases and the J gene lost 0 bases, with 6 bases spanning the gap. The CDR3 reads CASSYSGPSYEQYF. In DNA, the CDR3 is TGTGCCAGCAGTTACTCGGGCCCCTCCTACGAGCAGTACTTC.

The chain couples TRBV5-6 to TRBJ2-1, with 8 bases lining up with TRBD2. The germline gives CDR1 SGHDT, CDR2 YYEEEE. J gave up 6 bases and V 0 bases, and 8 bases lay outside the gene matches. CDR3 length: 16 amino acids. CDR3 nucleotides: TGTGCCAGCAGCTTGGAGGCTGGCGGGGGGTTCAATGAGCAGTTCTTC. Translating it yields CASSLEAGGGFNEQFF.